A selection of T cell receptor beta chains follows, all from one sample in a study of CD4 T cells in relation to SARS-CoV-2 and coronaviruses. Libraries were prepared by immunoSEQ multiplex PCR; TCRdb keeps only in-frame clonotypes and omits some of them. The table includes around 20,000 clones, about 70% detected once. Their antigens remain unidentified. Sequenced: CD4+ T cells from PBMCs, cultured in vitro. Receptors originate from a human donor in good health. CDR3s include the opening cysteine and the closing phenylalanine or tryptophan. The order of the fields is D gene, V gene, J gene, clone size, CDR3 protein, CDR3 DNA. A D gene is named only where the DNA matches it firmly. Clone sizes are given selectively: once, few, many, or a class where the clone is expanded.

NA	TRBV4-1	TRBJ1-5	NA	CASSRRFINQPQHF	TGCGCCAGCAGCCGGAGGTTTATCAATCAGCCCCAGCATTTT
NA	TRBV5-4	TRBJ2-7	NA	CASSRAAPYEQYF	TGTGCCAGCAGCCGGGCCGCCCCCTACGAGCAGTACTTC
TRBD1	TRBV19	TRBJ2-5	NA	CASSIETGTGGEWDGKTQYF	TGTGCCAGTAGTATCGAAACCGGGACAGGGGGCGAATGGGACGGAAAGACCCAGTACTTC
NA	TRBV5-4	TRBJ2-3	once	CASSLASDSTDTQYF	TGTGCCAGCAGCTTGGCCAGCGATAGCACAGATACGCAGTATTTT
NA	TRBV12-3/TRBV12-4	TRBJ1-2	NA	CASSFRDNYGYTF	TGTGCCAGCAGTTTCAGGGACAACTATGGCTACACCTTC
TRBD2	TRBV10-3	TRBJ2-2	few	CAISDSTSGRFAGELFF	TGTGCCATCAGTGATTCGACTAGCGGGAGGTTTGCCGGGGAGCTGTTTTTT
TRBD1	TRBV24-1	TRBJ2-5	few	CATSDRGSGTQYF	TGTGCCACCTCGGACAGGGGGAGCGGGACCCAGTACTTC
TRBD1	TRBV14	TRBJ2-6	NA	CASSPTGSGANVLTF	TGTGCCAGCAGCCCGACAGGGTCTGGGGCCAACGTCCTGACTTTC
NA	TRBV28	TRBJ1-5	NA	CASSWLVGSDQPQHF	TGTGCCAGCAGTTGGCTGGTCGGGTCGGATCAGCCCCAGCATTTT
NA	TRBV28	TRBJ1-1	NA	CASSFGSRGTEAFF	TGTGCCAGCAGTTTCGGATCCCGGGGTACTGAAGCTTTCTTT
TRBD2	TRBV10-3	TRBJ2-3	NA	CAISVAGKDTQYF	TGTGCCATCAGCGTAGCGGGAAAGGATACGCAGTATTTT
NA	TRBV2	TRBJ2-7	NA	CASSGFFEQYF	TGTGCCAGCAGCGGTTTTTTCGAGCAGTACTTC
NA	TRBV28	TRBJ1-1	NA	CASSLGKMNTEAFF	TGTGCCAGCAGTTTAGGAAAGATGAACACTGAAGCTTTCTTT
TRBD1	TRBV6-5	TRBJ1-5	NA	CASTPSGRGGQPQHF	TGTGCCAGCACCCCGAGCGGCAGGGGGGGTCAGCCCCAGCATTTT
NA	TRBV4-1	TRBJ1-2	NA	CASSQTVVKPVFYGYTF	TGCGCCAGCAGCCAAACCGTCGTTAAGCCTGTCTTCTATGGCTACACCTTC
NA	TRBV25-1	TRBJ2-2	few	CASSERDTGELFF	TGTGCCAGCAGTGAGAGAGACACCGGGGAGCTGTTTTTT
NA	TRBV4-2	TRBJ1-1	NA	CASSQDNPGRYIGTEAFF	TGTGCCAGCAGCCAAGATAATCCGGGACGTTATATAGGCACTGAAGCTTTCTTT
NA	TRBV28	TRBJ1-5	NA	CASLWRGSGQSNQPQHF	TGTGCCAGCCTCTGGAGGGGTTCTGGTCAAAGCAATCAGCCCCAGCATTTT
NA	TRBV10-1	TRBJ2-7	NA	CASSDGGYEQYF	TGCGCCAGCAGTGACGGAGGATACGAGCAGTACTTC